The next 10 T cell receptor beta chains were all read from a single sample in a study of shared clonotypes between healthy human individuals (dated by TCRdb to about 2020). CD8 naive samples were CD45RO-negative cells positively selected for CCR7, giving a CD45RA+CCR7+ population that excluded TemRA cells. The library was generated by the immunoSEQ multiplex PCR assay. TCRdb limited this immuneACCESS table to in-frame rearrangements with V and J called. A share of clones is missing; checked studies link under half to unresolved V genes, and the rest is unexplained. A total of about 2.2 million clones appear in this sample, around 93% of them only once. More than 1.5% of the sample is in the top ten clones. Sequencing was performed on naive CD8+ T cells from PBMCs. This specimen's cell subset or site label, per the study, means: CD45RA+CCR7+. The source is a man in his late teens or twenties in good health. Some clones in this sample may be carry-over from other donors' samples.

This chain links TRBV27 with TRBJ2-3, with D perhaps matching TRBD2 (5 bases). The V gene lost 4 bases and the J gene lost 4 bases, with 9 bases spanning the gap. This CDR3 is 13 amino acids long. The germline V gene encodes CDR1 MNHEY and CDR2 SMNVEV (reference sequence). CDR3 protein: CASSYGVPDTQYF. DNA of the CDR3: TGTGCCAGCAGTTACGGGGTTCCAGATACGCAGTATTTT.

The V gene is TRBV28, the J gene TRBJ2-5, with D tentatively TRBD1 (5 bases). Germline V gives CDR1 MDHEN, CDR2 SYDVKM. Trimming removed 7 bases at V and 2 bases at J, with 17 bases between. The CDR3 runs 15 residues. CDR3 protein: CASTATVMWQETQYF. Written as DNA, the CDR3 is TGTGCCAGCACTGCGACAGTGATGTGGCAAGAGACCCAGTACTTC.

The chain recombines TRBV9 with TRBJ2-5, with 7 bases fitting TRBD1. The length of the CDR3 is 15 residues. CDR1 and CDR2 from the germline V gene are SGDLS and YYNGEE. The V and J ends lost 2 bases and 3 bases, in that order; junction bases with no gene match: 7. The CDR3 reads CASSVSRGQKETQYF. CDR3 coding DNA: TGTGCCAGCAGCGTTAGTCGGGGACAGAAAGAGACCCAGTACTTC. Full variable domain (rest looked up from reference TRBV9 and TRBJ2-5): DSGVTQTPKHLITATGQRVTLRCSPRSGDLSVYWYQQSLDQGLQFLIQYYNGEERAKGNILERFSAQQFPDLHSELNLSSLELGDSALYFCASSVSRGQKETQYFGPGTRLLVL.

The J gene is TRBJ1-5, the V gene TRBV4-2; 8 bases fit TRBD1. Germline V gives CDR1 LGHNA, CDR2 YNFKEQ. Trimming cost V 2 bases and J 7 bases; bases outside gene matches: 7. This CDR3 region has 15 residues. For the CDR3, the DNA is TGTGCCAGCAGCCAATCGGGACAGGTCCCCCAGCCCCAGCATTTT. Translation gives CASSQSGQVPQPQHF.

This clone was found once. The chain has TRBV28 and TRBJ2-7; D might be TRBD1 (6 bases). Trimming shortened V by 5 bases and J by 1 base, and 18 bases separated the two germline ends. This CDR3 contains 16 residues. Germline V gives CDR1 MDHEN, CDR2 SYDVKM. The CDR3 nucleotides are TGTGCCAGCAGTGCTAGAAGACAGGCTACATCCTACGAGCAGTACTTC. Residues: CASSARRQATSYEQYF.

The V and J genes are TRBV28 and TRBJ2-7, with D unresolved. The length of the CDR3 is 12 residues. Looked up from germline, CDR1 is MDHEN and CDR2 is SYDVKM. Trimming cost V 3 bases and J 5 bases, with 8 bases left between them. CDR3 sequence (DNA): TGTGCCAGCAGTTTCGGTGCCGACGAGCAGTACTTC. It encodes CASSFGADEQYF.

The chain employs TRBV5-1 and TRBJ1-4; 8 nucleotides match TRBD1. Trimming removed 0 bases from V and 0 bases from J; junction bases left unmatched: 10. Germline V gives CDR1 SGHRS, CDR2 YFSETQ. The CDR3 is 19 residues long. CDR3 sequence reads: CASSLVGTGVLATNEKLFF. CDR3 nucleotide sequence: TGCGCCAGCAGCTTGGTAGGGACAGGCGTACTCGCAACTAATGAAAAACTGTTTTTT.

The chain is built from TRBV9 and TRBJ2-3; 9 positions agree with TRBD2. Trimming removed 0 bases from V and 0 bases from J; junction bases left unmatched: 5. CDR1 and CDR2 (germline): SGDLS, YYNGEE. This CDR3 is 17 amino acids long. CDR3 DNA: TGTGCCAGCAGCGTAGGCAGCGGGAGGACTAGCACAGATACGCAGTATTTT. This translates into CASSVGSGRTSTDTQYF.

The rearrangement links TRBV2 to TRBJ2-7; D might be TRBD1 (5 bases). The CDR3 has 12 residues. The V gene lost 7 bases and the J gene lost 4 bases, with 11 bases spanning the gap. Looked up from germline, CDR1 is SNHLY and CDR2 is FYNNEI. CDR3 sequence (DNA): TGTGCCAGCATAGGGGTCGGATACGAGCAGTACTTC. It encodes CASIGVGYEQYF.

This clone was counted a single time. The chain recombines TRBV9 with TRBJ2-2, with 13 bases that match TRBD2. The V and J ends lost 4 bases and 4 bases, in that order; junction bases with no gene match: 4. The germline V gene has CDR1 SGDLS and CDR2 YYNGEE. This CDR3 is 16 amino acids long. This chain's CDR3 is CASSLRTSGGTGELFF. CDR3 bases: TGTGCCAGCAGCCTCCGGACTAGCGGGGGCACCGGGGAGCTGTTTTTT.